Described below is a single T cell receptor (beta chain) sequence and its context. The antigen it binds to is not known. Base quality data are lacking; no much larger clone is found one base away. This sample is part of a study of blood T cell repertoires in COVID-19 (dated by TCRdb to 2020 to 2022). Looking at the study overall: Collaborator samples came from the United States, Italy and Spain and covered acute and convalescent phases of COVID-19. The prospective study material was composed of cDNA or gDNA derived from T cells, B-cell-depleted T cells, or PBMCs. The dataset comprised deeply sampled blood TCRbeta repertoires from subjects exposed to, actively infected with, or recovered from COVID-19. A freely available public database, intended as a resource for researchers studying the immune response to SARS-CoV-2, is where the repertoires were released. Samples were obtained from the ongoing ImmuneRACE study (first 160 participants) and from some 1,200 subjects provided by 6 global collaborators. The sample metadata nearly always contained a de-identified subject ID, COVID-19 status, age in years and sex. Where available, HLA class I and class II types were taken from metadata supplied by the sample provider and were not determined by assay-based typing. The full study reports these points: The quantity of clinical and demographic metadata differed by source and by participant and was supplied without curation.

TCRbeta CDR3 regions were amplified from genomic DNA using the immunoSEQ Assay, a bias-controlled multiplex PCR. In the original analysis: Within the assay, amplification of reference gene primers was used to estimate how many nucleated cells each sample contained. To quantify the absolute abundance of each unique TCRbeta CDR3 rearrangement, sequence reads were collapsed and filtered. For each sample, productive Simpson clonality was calculated by taking the square root of Simpson's diversity index across productive rearrangements. The source is immuneACCESS, and TCRdb retained only in-frame sequences with V and J called. Part of the clones is not carried over; for the studies checked, unresolved V genes explain less than half of this, and the remainder is unexplained. That table is the source of V, J and clone size, and D and trimming were worked out from the DNA. This sample is represented by roughly 200,000 clones; roughly 80% of them were singletons. Jointly, the top ten make up 13% of the sample.

Samples from volunteer blood donors who had recovered from COVID-19 were contributed by a second Seattle source. Whole blood was collected in K2EDTA tubes by collaborating institutions according to the institutions' own protocols. For TCRbeta analysis, collaborators shipped samples as frozen whole blood, isolated PBMCs, or DNA extracted from either of those sample types. CDR1 and CDR2 are drawn from the germline V gene: MNHEY, SVGEGT. The junction shows trimming of 2 bases on V and 3 bases on J, and the gene matches do not reach 5 bases of it. The CDR3 runs 15 residues from the cysteine to the phenylalanine. Only the CDR3 portion is preserved as DNA: 45 bases, with reading frame beginning at the first base.

This TCR came from a man aged 45-65 years who had recovered from COVID-19. Source material: peripheral blood. This sequence uses TRBV6-2 or TRBV6-3 and TRBJ2-7; 9 bases in between match TRBD1. The nucleotides read TGTGCCAGCAGTTACCGACAGGGGGGGGGCTACGAGCAGTACTTC. Its protein is CASSYRQGGGYEQYF.